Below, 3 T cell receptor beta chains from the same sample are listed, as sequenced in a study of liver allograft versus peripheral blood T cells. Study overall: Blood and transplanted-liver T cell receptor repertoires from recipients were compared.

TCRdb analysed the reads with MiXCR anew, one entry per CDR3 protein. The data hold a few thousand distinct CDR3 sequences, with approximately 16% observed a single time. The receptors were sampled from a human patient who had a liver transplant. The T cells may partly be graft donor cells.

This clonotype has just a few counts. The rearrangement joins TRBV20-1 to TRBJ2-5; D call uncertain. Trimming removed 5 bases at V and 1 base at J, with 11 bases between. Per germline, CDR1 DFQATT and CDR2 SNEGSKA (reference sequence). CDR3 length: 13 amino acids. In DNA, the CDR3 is TGCAGTGCTCTCACACCCCTCCAAGAGACCCAGTACTTC. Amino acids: CSALTPLQETQYF.

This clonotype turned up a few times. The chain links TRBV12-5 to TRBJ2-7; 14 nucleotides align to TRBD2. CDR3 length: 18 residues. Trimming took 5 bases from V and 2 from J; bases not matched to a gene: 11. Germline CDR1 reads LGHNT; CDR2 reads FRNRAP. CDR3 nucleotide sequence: TGTGCTAGTGGTGCCCGACTAGCGGGAGGGCCGGGGACCTACGAGCAGTACTTC. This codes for CASGARLAGGPGTYEQYF.

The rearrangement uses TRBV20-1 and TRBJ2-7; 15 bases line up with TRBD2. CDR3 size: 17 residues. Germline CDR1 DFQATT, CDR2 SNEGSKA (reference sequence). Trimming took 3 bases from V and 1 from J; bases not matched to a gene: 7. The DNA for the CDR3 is TGCAGTGCTAGCCCCCCCGGGACTAGCGGGAGGTCCTACGAGCAGTACTTC. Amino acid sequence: CSASPPGTSGRSYEQYF.